Listed below are T cell receptor beta chains from one sample, sequenced in a study of control samples from healthy donors and cancer patients. Measured with immunoSEQ multiplex PCR; TCRdb has only the in-frame clones, and not every one. The table has 390,000 or so clones, approximately 90% seen once; the top ten hold 5% to 8%. Material: PBMCs. These receptor sequences come from a man in his forties with head and neck cancer. CDR3s include the opening cysteine and the closing phenylalanine or tryptophan. A D gene is named only where the DNA matches it firmly. Part of the rows lack a size; the others show once, few, many or a class for expanded clones.

once | TRBJ1-2 | TRBV10-2 | TRBD1 | TGCGCCAGCAGAGTAGGACAGGGATCAGGCTATGGCTACACCTTC | CASRVGQGSGYGYTF
NA | TRBJ2-7 | TRBV7-9 | NA | TGTGCCAGCAACCAGGGACCGAGCTCCTACGAGCAGTACTTC | CASNQGPSSYEQYF
NA | TRBJ2-3 | TRBV7-9 | TRBD1 | TGTGCCAGCAGGGGGACAGGGGGCACAGATACGCAGTATTTT | CASRGTGGTDTQYF
NA | TRBJ1-6 | TRBV6-5 | TRBD1 | TGTGCCAGCAGGACAGGGTTTGGAGATTCACCCCTCCACTTT | CASRTGFGDSPLHF
NA | TRBJ2-1 | TRBV11-2 | NA | TGTGCCAGCAGCTCACTTAGGCGGGGCTCCTACAATGAGCAGTTCTTC | CASSSLRRGSYNEQFF
NA | TRBJ2-1 | TRBV19 | NA | TGTGCCAGTAGTATCAGCCGGGGGCAACGTGAGCAGTTCTTC | CASSISRGQREQFF
NA | TRBJ2-3 | TRBV6-1 | NA | TGTGCCAGCAGTGAAGTCGATACGCAGTATTTT | CASSEVDTQYF
NA | TRBJ2-4 | TRBV7-9 | NA | TGTGCCAGCAGCTTAGGTCAAGACGGGAAAGCCAAAAACATTCAGTACTTC | CASSLGQDGKAKNIQYF
NA | TRBJ2-7 | TRBV14 | NA | TGTGCCAGCAGCCAGCTCGGACTGAGCTCCTACGAGCAGTACTTC | CASSQLGLSSYEQYF
NA | TRBJ1-5 | TRBV18 | TRBD1 | TGTGCCAGCTCACTATCGGGACAGGGGCAGCCCCAGCATTTT | CASSLSGQGQPQHF
NA | TRBJ1-2 | TRBV3-1/TRBV3-2 | TRBD1 | TGTGCCAGCAGCAGACAGGGGGATAACTATGGCTACACCTTC | CASSRQGDNYGYTF
NA | TRBJ1-2 | TRBV5-1 | TRBD1 | TGCGCCAGCAGCCCGGACAGGGGGAGGAATGGCTACACCTTC | CASSPDRGRNGYTF
NA | TRBJ1-2 | TRBV5-1 | NA | TGCGCCAGCAGCTCCGGACAGATCTATGGCTACACCTTC | CASSSGQIYGYTF
once | TRBJ2-5 | TRBV18 | TRBD1 | TGTGCCAGCTCACGGCAGGGGGCACATACCCAGTACTTC | CASSRQGAHTQYF
NA | TRBJ2-7 | TRBV3-1/TRBV3-2 | NA | TGTGCCAGCAGCCAAGAAGGGCACGAGCAGTACTTC | CASSQEGHEQYF
NA | TRBJ1-5 | TRBV19 | TRBD1 | TGTGCCAGTAGTATACGAGGGACAGTCGGCAATCAGCCCCAGCATTTT | CASSIRGTVGNQPQHF
NA | TRBJ2-5 | TRBV27 | NA | TGTGCCAGCAGTGATACCAGCGATACTTCCCAGTACTTC | CASSDTSDTSQYF
once | TRBJ2-2 | TRBV19 | NA | TGTGCCAGTAGTATGTCAGGGGTTGCCACCGGGGAGCTGTTTTTT | CASSMSGVATGELFF
NA | TRBJ1-5 | TRBV2 | NA | TGCGCCAGCACCCAAGATCTTTATCAGCCCCAGCATTTT | CASTQDLYQPQHF
NA | TRBJ2-5 | TRBV10-3 | NA | TGTGCCATCAGTGGTACAGGGAACCAAGAGACCCAGTACTTC | CAISGTGNQETQYF
NA | TRBJ2-5 | TRBV28 | TRBD2 | TGTGCCAGCAGTGTAGCGGGAGGGCGTGAGACCCAGTACTTC | CASSVAGGRETQYF
NA | TRBJ2-3 | TRBV11-3 | TRBD2 | TGTGCCAGCAGCTCCCCTCCGGCAGCGGGGGGAAACACAGATACGCAGTATTTT | CASSSPPAAGGNTDTQYF
NA | TRBJ2-5 | TRBV7-7 | NA | TGTGCTAGCAGCTCCAGACTCCAAGAGACCCAGTACTTC | CASSSRLQETQYF
NA | TRBJ1-2 | TRBV5-8 | NA | TGTGCCAGCAGCATTTTACCGGGGCAGCCCTCAAATGGCTACACCTTC | CASSILPGQPSNGYTF
NA | TRBJ2-7 | TRBV30 | NA | TGTGCCTGGACAGGGGGGTACGAGCAGTACTTC | CAWTGGYEQYF
NA | TRBJ2-7 | TRBV6-1 | TRBD2 | TGTGCCAGCAGTGAAGGGTCAGGAGCTAGCGGGGCCTATTACGAGCAGTACTTC | CASSEGSGASGAYYEQYF
NA | TRBJ1-3 | TRBV6-6 | NA | TGTGCCAGCAGTACCCACCTCGACAGCACCCCTGCCATATATTTT | CASSTHLDSTPAIYF
NA | TRBJ2-7 | TRBV18 | NA | TGTGCCAGCTCACCGGCGGGGAGCTCCTACGAGCAGTACTTC | CASSPAGSSYEQYF
few | TRBJ1-5 | TRBV21-1 | NA | TGTGCCAGCAGCATTGGTGACACACAGAATCAGCCCCAGCATTTT | CASSIGDTQNQPQHF
once | TRBJ2-6 | TRBV2 | NA | TGTGCCAGCAGTGAATCCCTCTGGGGATTTCCCAGCTCTGGGGCCAACGTCCTGACTTTC | CASSESLWGFPSSGANVLTF
NA | TRBJ2-1 | TRBV5-1 | NA | TGCGCCAGCAGCTTGGAGGGGGTGGAAAATGAGCAGTTCTTC | CASSLEGVENEQFF
NA | TRBJ2-4 | TRBV19 | TRBD1 | TGTGCCAGTAGAAACCTCCAGGGACAGTTAAGGACCATTCAGTACTTC | CASRNLQGQLRTIQYF
NA | TRBJ2-7 | TRBV5-1 | TRBD2 | TGCGCCAGCAGCACGGGACTAGCGGGGGCCCCCTACGAGCAGTACTTC | CASSTGLAGAPYEQYF
few | TRBJ1-6 | TRBV6-4 | NA | TGTGCCAGCAGTGAGGCCCGGGGCTCACCCCTCCACTTT | CASSEARGSPLHF
NA | TRBJ1-5 | TRBV4-1 | TRBD1 | TGCGCCAGCAGCCAAGTTCAGGGGACAGCCAATCAGCCCCAGCATTTT | CASSQVQGTANQPQHF
once | TRBJ2-5 | TRBV28 | TRBD2 | TGTGCCAGCAGTTCGACTAGCGGGGGACAAGAGACCCAGTACTTC | CASSSTSGGQETQYF
once | TRBJ1-2 | TRBV11-2 | NA | TGTGCCAGCAGCTTAAATCTCGACCGCCGAGCTAACTATGGCTACACCTTC | CASSLNLDRRANYGYTF
NA | TRBJ2-7 | TRBV27 | NA | TGTGCCAGCAGTTGGCGGCAGAATACCTACGAGCAGTACTTC | CASSWRQNTYEQYF
NA | TRBJ2-3 | TRBV5-1 | TRBD1 | TGCGCCAGCAGCTTGGACAGGGGGCGCGCAGATACGCAGTATTTT | CASSLDRGRADTQYF
NA | TRBJ2-3 | TRBV29-1 | TRBD1 | TGCAGCGTCCCCGACAGGGTTCAGCCGCAGTATTTT | CSVPDRVQPQYF
NA | TRBJ2-1 | TRBV3-1/TRBV3-2 | NA | TGTGCCAGCAGTTCTTCCCGACGTCCGATCGGGAATGAGCAGTTCTTC | CASSSSRRPIGNEQFF
NA | TRBJ1-6 | TRBV7-8 | NA | TGTGCCAGCAGCTTAGAGGGAGCAGGTGTTAATTCACCCCTCCACTTT | CASSLEGAGVNSPLHF
NA | TRBJ1-2 | TRBV9 | TRBD1 | TGTGCCAGCAGCGTCCGGGACAGAGTTTATGGCTACACCTTC | CASSVRDRVYGYTF
NA | TRBJ1-5 | TRBV30 | NA | TGTGCCTGGTCAGGACTGGGTGAGAATCAGCTCCAGCATTTT | CAWSGLGENQLQHF
NA | TRBJ1-1 | TRBV4-2 | NA | TGTGCCAGCAGCCAATTATCACGAACTGAAGCTTTCTTT | CASSQLSRTEAFF
NA | TRBJ2-7 | TRBV18 | NA | TGTGCCAGCTCAGAACGGCGGGACGAGCAGTACTTC | CASSERRDEQYF
NA | TRBJ1-5 | TRBV4-1 | NA | TGCGCCAGCAGCCATCCCGGTGGGGGGAATCAGCCCCAGCATTTT | CASSHPGGGNQPQHF
NA | TRBJ2-3 | TRBV28 | NA | TGTGCCAGCAGTCCTTCCGGTGGCGGGCCAAGCACAGATACGCAGTATTTT | CASSPSGGGPSTDTQYF
NA | TRBJ2-5 | TRBV14 | TRBD1 | TGTGCCAGCAGCTCCCTTCCGGGACAGGGAGAAGAGACCCAGTACTTC | CASSSLPGQGEETQYF
few | TRBJ1-2 | TRBV19 | NA | TGTGCCAGTACTGGGACACCCTCTAACTATGGCTACACCTTC | CASTGTPSNYGYTF
once | TRBJ1-1 | TRBV14 | TRBD1 | TGTGCCAGCAGCCCAGGCCGGCAGGGGGCCTTTTCCATAGCTTTCTTT | CASSPGRQGAFSIAFF
NA | TRBJ2-2 | TRBV30 | TRBD1 | TGTGCCTGGAGTGTACGACAGGGTGGCACCGGGGAGCTGTTTTTT | CAWSVRQGGTGELFF
NA | TRBJ2-1 | TRBV23-1 | NA | TGCGCCAGCAGTCAATCTCGGCGGAACAACGGATCATGGTCTCTTTACAATGAGCAGTTCTTC | CASSQSRRNNGSWSLYNEQFF